These 4 T cell receptor beta chains share one sample of origin, sequenced in a study of vaccination and CD4 T cells after COVID-19. No antigen is known for these receptors. The treatment here: roughly 10-day PBMC culture with coronavirus spike peptide pools or control peptides (ViraFEST assay). An Oncomine TCR Beta short-read assay was used to sequence the DNA from cultured CD4+ T cells. TCRdb fed the PCR reads into MiXCR, producing one record per CDR3 protein. The data contain some 13,000 distinct CDR3 sequences, 35% of them singletons. The sample was CD4+ T cells from blood, cultured in vitro. These receptors were collected from a human donor who had recovered from COVID-19.

This clonotype was detected a few times. The rearrangement uses TRBV7-9 and TRBJ2-5; D not resolved. The CDR3 has 12 residues. V was trimmed by 6 bases and J by 3 bases, leaving 8 bases between them. Per the germline V gene, CDR1 is SEHNR and CDR2 is FQNEAQ (reference sequence). The CDR3 here is CASRVAEETQYF. CDR3 nucleotide sequence: TGTGCCAGCAGGGTAGCCGAAGAGACCCAGTACTTC.

Here the CDR3 DNA reads TGTGCCAGCAGCCGGGAGTTCAAGGAGACCCAGTACTTC. Translated, it gives CASSREFKETQYF. The genes are TRBV5-5 and TRBJ2-5, with D maybe TRBD2 (6 bases). The CDR3 loop spans 13 amino acids. Germline V gene lookup returns CDR1 SGHKS and CDR2 YYEKEE (reference sequence). The germline V and J ends were trimmed by 4 bases and 5 bases, with 12 bases remaining between them.

The chain carries TRBV19 and TRBJ1-5; TRBD1 matches at 9 bases. V lost 6 bases, J lost 7 bases, and 10 bases stayed unmatched. Germline CDR1 LNHDA, CDR2 SQIVND (reference sequence). This CDR3 has 15 residues. CDR3 nucleotide sequence: TGTGCCAGTAGCAGATCCGACAGGGGGAAGCAGCCCCAGCATTTT. Translation: CASSRSDRGKQPQHF.

The chain links TRBV7-9 to TRBJ1-2; 9 bases fit TRBD1. This CDR3 has 14 residues. V dropped 4 bases and J dropped 5; count of bases not matched to a gene: 5. Germline CDR1 and CDR2: SEHNR and FQNEAQ (reference sequence). In DNA form, the CDR3 reads TGTGCCAGCAGCTGGACAGGGGTGGATTATGGCTACACCTTC. Translated, it gives CASSWTGVDYGYTF.